This T cell receptor beta chain was recorded in a study of blood T cell repertoires in COVID-19. Study summary: Donors in the United States, Italy and Spain gave samples during acute or convalescent COVID-19.

Study processing details: Estimation of nucleated cell counts relied on the amplification of reference gene primers. Assay: immunoSEQ multiplex PCR; the TCRdb copy retains only in-frame clones and omits some. V and J calls plus clone size are reproduced from that table; the DNA served to infer D and trimming. The sample yields about 210,000 clones, approximately 90% seen once. This clone came up a few times. Other DNA sequences of this sample code for an identical CDR3. The CDR3 is made up of 12 amino acids. Germline V gives CDR1 MNHEY, CDR2 SMNVEV (reference sequence). The ends were cut back, 4 bases at V and 4 bases at J, with 7 bases in the middle.

Sequences were obtained from peripheral blood. This receptor was taken from a man aged 40-50 years with acute or convalescent COVID-19. J is TRBJ2-5 and V is TRBV27; a possible D gene is TRBD1 (6 bases). For the CDR3, the DNA is TGTGCCAGCAGTTCCAGGGGAGAGACCCAGTACTTC. Protein: CASSSRGETQYF.